This passage covers 22 T cell receptor beta chains from one sample sequenced in a study of vaccination and CD4 T cells after COVID-19. TCRdb re-called the PCR reads through MiXCR, storing one row per CDR3 protein. The table records roughly 31,000 distinct CDR3 sequences, 49% of them present only once. This sample's time point: late sampling 161 to 241 days after vaccination in a few convalescent patients. Specimen: CD4+ T cells from blood, collected about 7 months after SARS-CoV-2 vaccination. These receptors were collected from a human donor who had recovered from COVID-19.

CDR3 nucleotides: TGTGCCACCAGCAGAGTTAGCGGGAGAATCTCCTACGAGCAGTACTTC. As protein: CATSRVSGRISYEQYF. The chain links TRBV15 to TRBJ2-7; 9 bases agree with TRBD2. Germline lookup yields CDR1 LNHNV and CDR2 YYDKDF (reference sequence). The CDR3 length is 16 residues. Unmatched junction bases numbered 4, after V lost 1 base and J lost 0 bases.

This clonotype was picked up a small number of times. The chain uses TRBV20-1 and TRBJ2-7; tentative D call: TRBD1 (5 bases). The CDR3 is 16 amino acids. From germline, CDR1 is DFQATT and CDR2 SNEGSKA (reference sequence). V was clipped by 6 bases and J by 0 bases, with 21 bases between them. The CDR3 spells CSAGKFYTGRSYEQYF. CDR3 DNA: TGCAGTGCCGGTAAATTCTACACAGGACGCTCCTACGAGCAGTACTTC.

This chain links TRBV20-1 with TRBJ1-1; the D is unclear. Trimming removed 6 bases at V and 0 bases at J, with 11 bases between. The germline CDR1 and CDR2 sequences are DFQATT and SNEGSKA (reference sequence). This CDR3 contains 13 residues. Here the CDR3 DNA reads TGCAGTGCCCCTCAGGACCTGAACACTGAAGCTTTCTTT. This codes for CSAPQDLNTEAFF.

A few counts support this clonotype. The chain has TRBV7-2 and TRBJ2-1; D may be TRBD2 (5 bases). CDR1 is SGHTA and CDR2 is FQGNSA in the germline V gene. Between the trimmed V and J ends, which lost 0 bases and 8 bases, there was a span of 8 bases. This CDR3 is 13 amino acids long. The CDR3 nucleotides are TGTGCCAGCAGCTTAGCCTTGGAGGATGAGCAGTTCTTC. This translates into CASSLALEDEQFF.

Only a few counts were recorded for this clonotype. The chain joins TRBV7-3 to TRBJ2-3; no firm D call. Trimming left V 2 bases short and J 1 base short, with 10 bases between. This CDR3 is built from 15 residues. Germline V gene lookup returns CDR1 SGHTA and CDR2 FQGTGA. The CDR3 spells CASSLVGSGTDTQYF. The CDR3 region has the DNA TGTGCCAGCAGCTTAGTTGGGTCCGGCACAGATACGCAGTATTTT. The full variable domain, with the rest looked up from reference TRBV7-3 and TRBJ2-3, is GAGVSQTPSNKVTEKGKYVELRCDPISGHTALYWYRQSLGQGPEFLIYFQGTGAADDSGLPNDRFFAVRPEGSVSTLKIQRTERGDSAVYLCASSLVGSGTDTQYFGPGTRLTVL.

This clonotype occurred a few times. This chain joins TRBV7-9 and TRBJ2-1; the D is unclear. V lost 3 bases and J lost 4, with 10 bases in between. Germline values: CDR1 SEHNR, CDR2 FQNEAQ (reference sequence). The CDR3 is made up of 14 amino acids. The DNA for the CDR3 is TGTGCCAGCAGCTTGATGCTGGAATACAATGAGCAGTTCTTC. It translates to CASSLMLEYNEQFF.

The rearrangement joins TRBV6-5 to TRBJ2-2; D might be TRBD2 (6 bases). Trimming stripped 2 bases from V and 3 bases from J, with 16 bases between. CDR1 and CDR2 (germline): MNHEY, SVGAGI. This CDR3 spans 17 amino acids. The CDR3 nucleotides read TGTGCCAGCAGTTACCGGACTACGATGACTGACACCGGGGAGCTGTTTTTT. It specifies CASSYRTTMTDTGELFF.

This clonotype was seen a single time. This chain links TRBV7-9 with TRBJ1-2, with D possibly matching TRBD1 (5 bases). Germline V gene data show CDR1 as SEHNR and CDR2 as FQNEAQ (reference sequence). This CDR3 has 12 residues. The V and J ends lost 1 base and 5 bases respectively, with 5 bases between them. The CDR3: CASSLGGYGYTF. CDR3 DNA sequence: TGTGCCAGCAGCTTAGGGGGGTATGGCTACACCTTC. Full variable domain (missing parts from reference TRBV7-9 and TRBJ1-2): DTGVSQNPRHKITKRGQNVTFRCDPISEHNRLYWYRQTLGQGPEFLTYFQNEAQLEKSRLLSDRFSAERPKGSFSTLEIQRTEQGDSAMYLCASSLGGYGYTFGSGTRLTVV.

The chain links TRBV27 to TRBJ2-1, with 8 bases that match TRBD2. Trimming cost V 0 bases and J 7 bases; bases outside gene matches: 14. The CDR3 extends over 18 amino acids. The germline gives CDR1 MNHEY, CDR2 SMNVEV (reference sequence). For the CDR3, the DNA is TGTGCCAGCAGTTTATCAACTCTCGGGAGGGGAATCCATAATGAGCAGTTCTTC. Residues: CASSLSTLGRGIHNEQFF.

This clonotype was seen more than once but under ten times. The chain combines TRBV20-1 with TRBJ1-2; D unresolved. The length of the CDR3 is 12 residues. Trimming removed 0 bases from V and 6 bases from J, with 8 bases in between. Germline CDR1 DFQATT, CDR2 SNEGSKA (reference sequence). CDR3 DNA: TGCAGTGCTAGAGATTATTCGGATGGCTACACCTTC. It yields the protein CSARDYSDGYTF.

This clonotype appeared a few times. V usage is TRBV7-8 and J usage is TRBJ2-1, with 12 bases identical to TRBD1. CDR3 length equals 16 residues. Germline-derived CDR1 and CDR2 are SGHVS and FQNEAQ. Trimming took 7 bases from V and 7 from J; bases not matched to a gene: 11. CDR3 sequence (DNA): TGTGCCAGCAACCCAACCCCGGGACAGGGGGCGAATGAGCAGTTCTTC. Translation: CASNPTPGQGANEQFF.

The V call is TRBV11-3, the J call TRBJ2-7; TRBD1 matches 9 bases. Germline CDR1 reads SGHNT; CDR2 reads YENEEA. The ends lost 4 bases at V and 5 bases at J; junction bases unmatched: 6. The CDR3 covers 14 residues. The CDR3 DNA is TGTGCCAGCAGCTGGGGACAGGGTAGCAACGAGCAGTACTTC. This codes for CASSWGQGSNEQYF.

The sample holds a few counts of this clonotype. The CDR3 here is CSAMGSGYNEQFF. CDR3 coding DNA: TGCAGTGCTATGGGCTCAGGATACAATGAGCAGTTCTTC. This sequence joins TRBV20-1 and TRBJ2-1; D unresolved. This CDR3 region has 13 residues. Trimming left V 4 bases short and J 4 bases short, with 11 bases between. CDR1 DFQATT and CDR2 SNEGSKA come from the germline V gene (reference sequence).

This clonotype showed up just a few times. This chain joins TRBV7-7 and TRBJ2-1, with 11 positions matching TRBD2. Losses at the gene ends were 1 base for V and 9 bases for J; bases not matched to a gene: 8. CDR1 and CDR2 from the germline V gene are SSHAT and FNYEAQ (reference sequence). This CDR3 is 16 amino acids long. The CDR3 sequence: CASSLDLAGGRAEQFF. Here the CDR3 DNA reads TGTGCCAGCAGCTTAGACCTAGCGGGAGGTAGGGCTGAGCAGTTCTTC.

The gene calls are TRBV19 and TRBJ1-1; TRBD1 matches at 7 bases. V shed 4 bases and J 7 bases; nucleotides not matched to a gene: 9. Per the germline V gene, CDR1 is LNHDA and CDR2 is SQIVND (reference sequence). The CDR3 consists of 14 residues. In DNA, the CDR3 is TGTGCCAGTAGTACCCGACAGGGCCCGGTTGAAGCTTTCTTT. This codes for CASSTRQGPVEAFF. Together with reference TRBV19 and TRBJ1-1, the CDR3 gives the full variable domain: DGGITQSPKYLFRKEGQNVTLSCEQNLNHDAMYWYRQDPGQGLRLIYYSQIVNDFQKGDIAEGYSVSREKKESFPLTVTSAQKNPTAFYLCASSTRQGPVEAFFGQGTRLTVV.

The gene calls are TRBV5-4 and TRBJ2-7; tentative D call: TRBD1 (6 bases). Germline CDR1 is SGHNT and CDR2 is YYREEE (reference sequence). Trimming pared 5 bases from V and 9 bases from J, leaving 15 bases between. CDR3 size: 12 residues. The CDR3 coding sequence is TGTGCCAGCAGGAGGGACACCGAGGTGCAGTACTTC. This translates into CASRRDTEVQYF.

This chain connects TRBV27 to TRBJ2-1; 12 bases line up with TRBD2. Looked up from germline, CDR1 is MNHEY and CDR2 is SMNVEV (reference sequence). J lost 8 bases, V lost 4 bases, and 12 bases had no gene match. The CDR3 covers 17 residues. As DNA, the CDR3 is TGTGCCAGCAGTTCATACGAGAGACTAGCGGGAGATGATGAGCAGTTCTTC. Protein product: CASSSYERLAGDDEQFF.

In nucleotides, the CDR3 is TGTGCCAGCAGCTCGAGGACTAGAATAGACACCGGGGAGCTGTTTTTT. This gives the protein CASSSRTRIDTGELFF. The rearrangement uses TRBV7-3 and TRBJ2-2; 7 bases line up with TRBD2. The germline V gene has CDR1 SGHTA and CDR2 FQGTGA. The CDR3 runs to 16 residues. V lost 4 bases to trimming and J lost 3 bases; unmatched junction nucleotides: 8.

This clonotype was counted a few times. The genes are TRBV27 and TRBJ2-1; D gene uncertain. This CDR3 has 17 amino acids. Germline assignment: CDR1 MNHEY and CDR2 SMNVEV (reference sequence). Trimming pared 3 bases from V and 4 bases from J, leaving 19 bases between. CDR3 sequence reads: CASSFLGLHVTYNEQFF. CDR3 nucleotides: TGTGCCAGCAGTTTCCTGGGCCTCCACGTAACTTACAATGAGCAGTTCTTC.

The rearrangement joins TRBV28 to TRBJ1-5; D remains unclear. Germline V gene data show CDR1 as MDHEN and CDR2 as SYDVKM. V dropped 0 bases and J dropped 2 bases, with 11 bases sitting between them. The CDR3 is 16 amino acids. CDR3 amino acids: CASSLWRMERNQPQHF. The CDR3 DNA reads TGTGCCAGCAGTTTATGGAGGATGGAACGCAATCAGCCCCAGCATTTT.

This clonotype has just a few counts. The chain employs TRBV15 and TRBJ2-5; D ambiguous. The germline gives CDR1 LNHNV, CDR2 YYDKDF (reference sequence). The CDR3 is 12 amino acids. V was trimmed by 0 bases and J by 5 bases, leaving 4 bases between them. The CDR3 DNA is TGTGCCACCAGCAGAGACCGGGAGACCCAGTACTTC. Translating it yields CATSRDRETQYF. Using reference TRBV15 and TRBJ2-5 for the parts outside the CDR3, the full variable domain is DAMVIQNPRYQVTQFGKPVTLSCSQTLNHNVMYWYQQKSSQAPKLLFHYYDKDFNNEADTPDNFQSRRPNTSFCFLDIRSPGLGDTAMYLCATSRDRETQYFGPGTRLLVL.

This clonotype showed up just a few times. V gene TRBV20-1 combines with J gene TRBJ2-3; 8 bases map to TRBD2. The CDR3 length is 18 residues. Per the germline V gene, CDR1 is DFQATT and CDR2 is SNEGSKA (reference sequence). Unmatched junction bases numbered 15, after V lost 4 bases and J lost 0 bases. The CDR3 DNA is TGCAGTGCTATACCATTCGGGCCTAGCGGGCGAAGCACAGATACGCAGTATTTT. Protein sequence: CSAIPFGPSGRSTDTQYF.